This T cell receptor (beta chain) emerged from a study of CD4 T cells in relation to SARS-CoV-2 and coronaviruses. Study-level information: No peptide or an HIV-1 Nef peptide pool served as negative control.

Unexposed donor CD4+ T cells date from about 2011-2018, before the COVID-19 pandemic. After ten to eleven days of culture, CD4+ T cells were isolated. Unexposed-donor CD4+ T cells were probed with SARS-CoV-2 S/N and four cold-coronavirus spikes, cells permitting. Clones were sequenced by immunoSEQ multiplex PCR, and TCRdb holds only the in-frame ones, with some missing. The sample has about 22,000 clones; roughly 72% are singletons. This clone has just a few counts. The target antigen is unknown. The sequence was collected from a human donor in good health. Sequenced: CD4+ T cells from PBMCs, cultured in vitro.

The CDR3 DNA follows: TGCAGCGGGAGGCACACCTACAATGAGCAGTTCTTC. Translating it yields CSGRHTYNEQFF. The chain employs TRBV29-1 and TRBJ2-1; tentative D call: TRBD2 (5 bases). V was trimmed by 7 bases and J by 2 bases, leaving 9 bases between them. The CDR3 covers 12 residues. Germline values: CDR1 SQVTM, CDR2 ANQGSEA.